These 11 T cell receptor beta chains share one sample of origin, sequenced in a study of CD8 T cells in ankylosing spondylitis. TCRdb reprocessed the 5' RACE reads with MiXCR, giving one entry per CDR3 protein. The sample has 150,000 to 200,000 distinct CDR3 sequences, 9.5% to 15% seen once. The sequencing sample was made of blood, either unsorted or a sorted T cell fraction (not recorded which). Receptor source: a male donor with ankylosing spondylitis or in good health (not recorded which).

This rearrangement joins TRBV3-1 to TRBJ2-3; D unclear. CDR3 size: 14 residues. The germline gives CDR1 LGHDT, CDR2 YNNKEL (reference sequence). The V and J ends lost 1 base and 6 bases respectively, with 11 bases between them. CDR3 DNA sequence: TGTGCCAGCAGCCAAGCGCCCCTGGAGGATACGCAGTATTTT. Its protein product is CASSQAPLEDTQYF.

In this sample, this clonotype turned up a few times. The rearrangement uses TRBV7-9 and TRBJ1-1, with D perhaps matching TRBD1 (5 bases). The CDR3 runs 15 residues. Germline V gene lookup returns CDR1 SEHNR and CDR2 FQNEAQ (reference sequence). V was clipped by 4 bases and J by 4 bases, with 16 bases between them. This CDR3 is CASSSPGGAGTEAFF. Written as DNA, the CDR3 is TGTGCCAGCAGCTCCCCGGGAGGGGCGGGCACTGAAGCTTTCTTT.

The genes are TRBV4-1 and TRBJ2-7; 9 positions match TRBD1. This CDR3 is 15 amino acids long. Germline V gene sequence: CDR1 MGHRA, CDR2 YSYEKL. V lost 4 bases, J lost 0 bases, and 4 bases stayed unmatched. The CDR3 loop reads CASSRQGQGSYEQYF. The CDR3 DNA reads TGCGCCAGCAGCCGACAGGGACAGGGCTCCTACGAGCAGTACTTC.

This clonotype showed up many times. The CDR3 protein is CASRSGTGMTEAFF. As DNA, the CDR3 is TGTGCCAGCAGGTCCGGGACAGGGATGACTGAAGCTTTCTTT. This chain links TRBV12-3 or TRBV12-4 with TRBJ1-1, with TRBD1 matching 9 bases. Trimming removed 6 bases from V and 5 bases from J; junction bases left unmatched: 7. This CDR3 is 14 amino acids long.

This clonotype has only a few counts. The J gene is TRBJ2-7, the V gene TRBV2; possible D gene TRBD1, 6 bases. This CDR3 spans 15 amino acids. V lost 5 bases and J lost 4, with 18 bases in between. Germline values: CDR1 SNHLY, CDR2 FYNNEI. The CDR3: CASSRRVLGGYEQYF. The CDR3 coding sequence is TGTGCCAGCAGTCGGCGCGTCCTAGGGGGTTACGAGCAGTACTTC.

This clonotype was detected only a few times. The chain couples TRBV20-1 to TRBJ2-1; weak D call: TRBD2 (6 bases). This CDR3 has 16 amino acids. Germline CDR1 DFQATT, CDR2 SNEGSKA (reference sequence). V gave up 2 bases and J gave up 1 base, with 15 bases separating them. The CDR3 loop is CSARPSGGVSYNEQFF. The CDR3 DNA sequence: TGCAGTGCTAGACCCTCAGGCGGGGTTTCCTACAATGAGCAGTTCTTC.

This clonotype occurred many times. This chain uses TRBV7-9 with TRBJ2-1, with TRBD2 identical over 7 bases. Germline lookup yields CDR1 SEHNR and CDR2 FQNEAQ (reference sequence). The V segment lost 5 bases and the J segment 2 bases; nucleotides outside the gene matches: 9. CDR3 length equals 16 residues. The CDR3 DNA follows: TGTGCCAGCAGCCCCCTGGGCGGGAGCCCCTACAATGAGCAGTTCTTC. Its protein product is CASSPLGGSPYNEQFF.

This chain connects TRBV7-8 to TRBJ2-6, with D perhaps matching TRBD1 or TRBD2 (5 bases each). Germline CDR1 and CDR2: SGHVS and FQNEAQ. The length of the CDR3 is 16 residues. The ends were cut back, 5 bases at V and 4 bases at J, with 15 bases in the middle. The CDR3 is CASSLSRESGANVLTF. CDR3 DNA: TGTGCCAGCAGCCTCTCCAGGGAGTCGGGGGCCAACGTCCTGACTTTC.

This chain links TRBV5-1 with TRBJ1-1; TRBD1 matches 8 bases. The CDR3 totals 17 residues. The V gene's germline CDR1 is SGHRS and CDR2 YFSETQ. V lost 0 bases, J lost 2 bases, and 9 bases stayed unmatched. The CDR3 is CASSLVGTGGSNTEAFF. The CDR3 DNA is TGCGCCAGCAGCTTGGTTGGGACAGGCGGCTCAAACACTGAAGCTTTCTTT.

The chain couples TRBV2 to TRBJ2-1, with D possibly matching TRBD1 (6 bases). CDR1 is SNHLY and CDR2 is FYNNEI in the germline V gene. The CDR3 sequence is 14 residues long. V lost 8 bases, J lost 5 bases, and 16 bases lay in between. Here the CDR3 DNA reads TGTGCCAGCCCTTCTAGGGCAGGGGACAATGAGCAGTTCTTC. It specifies CASPSRAGDNEQFF. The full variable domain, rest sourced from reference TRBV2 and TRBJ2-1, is EPEVTQTPSHQVTQMGQEVILRCVPISNHLYFYWYRQILGQKVEFLVSFYNNEISEKSEIFDDQFSVERPDGSNFTLKIRSTKLEDSAMYFCASPSRAGDNEQFFGPGTRLTVL.

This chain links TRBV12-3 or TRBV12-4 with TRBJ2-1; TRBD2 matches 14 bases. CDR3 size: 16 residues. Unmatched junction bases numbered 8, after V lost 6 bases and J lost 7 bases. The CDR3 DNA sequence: TGTGCCAGCAGCCTAAGACTAGCGGGGGGGCAAAATGAGCAGTTCTTC. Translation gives CASSLRLAGGQNEQFF.